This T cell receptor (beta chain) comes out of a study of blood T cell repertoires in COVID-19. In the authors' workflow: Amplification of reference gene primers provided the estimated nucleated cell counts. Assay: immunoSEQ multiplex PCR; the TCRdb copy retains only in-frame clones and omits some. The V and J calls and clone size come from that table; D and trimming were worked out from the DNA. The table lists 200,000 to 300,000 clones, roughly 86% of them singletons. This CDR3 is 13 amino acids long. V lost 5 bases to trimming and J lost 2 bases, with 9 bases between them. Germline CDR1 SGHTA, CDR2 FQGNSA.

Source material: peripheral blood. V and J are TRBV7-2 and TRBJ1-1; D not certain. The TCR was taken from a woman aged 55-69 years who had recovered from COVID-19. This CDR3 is CASSPTFNTEAFF. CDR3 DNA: TGTGCCAGCAGCCCGACATTTAACACTGAAGCTTTCTTT.